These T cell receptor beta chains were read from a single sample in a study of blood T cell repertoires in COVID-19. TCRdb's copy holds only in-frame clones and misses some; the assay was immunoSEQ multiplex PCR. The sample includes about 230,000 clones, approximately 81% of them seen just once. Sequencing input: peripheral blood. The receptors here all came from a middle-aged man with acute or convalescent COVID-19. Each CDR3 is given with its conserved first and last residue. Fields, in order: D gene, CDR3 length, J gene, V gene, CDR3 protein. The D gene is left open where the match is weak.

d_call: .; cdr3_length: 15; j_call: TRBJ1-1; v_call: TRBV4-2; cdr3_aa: CASSPFGRGMREAFF
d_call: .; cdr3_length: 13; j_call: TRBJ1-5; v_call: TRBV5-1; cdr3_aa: CASSQTERQPQHF
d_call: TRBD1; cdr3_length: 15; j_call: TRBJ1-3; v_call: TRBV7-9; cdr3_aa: CASSFGTGAGNTIYF
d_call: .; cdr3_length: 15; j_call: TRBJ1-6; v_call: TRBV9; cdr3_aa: CASSVEEGAGSPLHF
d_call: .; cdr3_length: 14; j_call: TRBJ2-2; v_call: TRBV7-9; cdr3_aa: CASSLNKGTGELFF
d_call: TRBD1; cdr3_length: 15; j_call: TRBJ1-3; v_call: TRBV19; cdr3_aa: CASSMGDSSGNTIYF
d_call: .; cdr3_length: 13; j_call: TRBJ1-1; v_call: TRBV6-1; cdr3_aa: CASSESGVTEAFF
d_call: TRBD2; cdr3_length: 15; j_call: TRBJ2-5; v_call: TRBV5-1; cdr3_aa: CASSLAAGAQETQYF
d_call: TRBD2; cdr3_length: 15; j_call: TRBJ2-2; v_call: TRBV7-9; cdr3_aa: CASNMGLGNTGELFF
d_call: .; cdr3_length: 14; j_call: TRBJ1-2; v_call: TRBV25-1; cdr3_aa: CASSEWGTLRGYTF
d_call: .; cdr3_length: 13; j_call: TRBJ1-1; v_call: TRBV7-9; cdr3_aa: CASSNQAPNIAFF
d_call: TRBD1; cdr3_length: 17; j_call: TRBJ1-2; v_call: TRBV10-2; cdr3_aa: CASSAWGRGSVDYGYTF
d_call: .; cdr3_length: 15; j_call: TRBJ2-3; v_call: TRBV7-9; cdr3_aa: CASSLGAGGTDTQYF
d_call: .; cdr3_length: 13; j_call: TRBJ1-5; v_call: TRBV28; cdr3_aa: CASSWEWGDPQHF
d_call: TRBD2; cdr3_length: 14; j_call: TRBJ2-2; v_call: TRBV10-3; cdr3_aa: CAIRPGTNTGELFF
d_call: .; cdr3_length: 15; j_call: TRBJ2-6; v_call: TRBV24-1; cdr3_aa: CATSDSRSGANVLTF
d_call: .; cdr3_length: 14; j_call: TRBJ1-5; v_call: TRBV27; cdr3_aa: CASSSYNSNQPQHF
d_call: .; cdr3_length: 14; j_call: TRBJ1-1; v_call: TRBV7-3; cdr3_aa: CASSQGGVNTEAFF
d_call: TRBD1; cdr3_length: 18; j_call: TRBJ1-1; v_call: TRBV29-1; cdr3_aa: CSVVGMRDRTPKGTEAFF
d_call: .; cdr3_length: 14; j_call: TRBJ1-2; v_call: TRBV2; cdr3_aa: CASSGLQGNYGYTF
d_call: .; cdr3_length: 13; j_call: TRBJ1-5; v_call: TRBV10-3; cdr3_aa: CAISEIGSQPQHF
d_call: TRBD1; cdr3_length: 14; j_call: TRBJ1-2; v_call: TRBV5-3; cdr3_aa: CARSPDRVDYGYTF
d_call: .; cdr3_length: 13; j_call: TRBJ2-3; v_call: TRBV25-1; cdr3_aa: CASSRVSSHTQYF
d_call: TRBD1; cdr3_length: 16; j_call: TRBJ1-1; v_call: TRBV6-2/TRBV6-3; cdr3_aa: CASSYVGKTGGPEAFF
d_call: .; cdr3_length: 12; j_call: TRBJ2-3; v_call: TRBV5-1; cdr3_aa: CASSFGTDTQYF
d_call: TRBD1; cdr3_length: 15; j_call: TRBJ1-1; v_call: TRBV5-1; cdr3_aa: CASSLLPTGYTEAFF
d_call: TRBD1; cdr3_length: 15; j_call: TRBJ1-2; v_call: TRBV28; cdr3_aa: CASSYPGQGVGGYTF
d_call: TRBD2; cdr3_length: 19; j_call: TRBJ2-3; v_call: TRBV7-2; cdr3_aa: CASSLDLAGGEFSTDTQYF
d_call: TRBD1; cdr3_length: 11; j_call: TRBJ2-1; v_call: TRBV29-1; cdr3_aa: CSVEVGTGKFF
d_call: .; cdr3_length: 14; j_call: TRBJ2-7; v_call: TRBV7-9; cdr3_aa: CASSLVGSTYEQYF
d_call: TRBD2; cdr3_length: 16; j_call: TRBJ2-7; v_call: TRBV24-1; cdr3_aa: CATSDQGLAGGPEQYF
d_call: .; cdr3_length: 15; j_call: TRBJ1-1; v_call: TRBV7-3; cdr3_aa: CASSPEGQTYSEAFF
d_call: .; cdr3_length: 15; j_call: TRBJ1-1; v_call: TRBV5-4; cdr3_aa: CASSPRERRLGEAFF
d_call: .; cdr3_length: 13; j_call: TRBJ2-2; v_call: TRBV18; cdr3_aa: CASSNRDTGELFF
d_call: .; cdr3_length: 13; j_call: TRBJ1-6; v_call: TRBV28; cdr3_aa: CASSYRDNSPLHF
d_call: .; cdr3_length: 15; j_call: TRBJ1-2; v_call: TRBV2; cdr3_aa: CASTETGYGNYGYTF
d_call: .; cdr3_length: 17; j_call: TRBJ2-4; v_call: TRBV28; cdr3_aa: CVSSLGGEVVAKNIQYF
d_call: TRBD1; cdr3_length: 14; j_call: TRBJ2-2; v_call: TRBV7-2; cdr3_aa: CASSAGQARKELFF
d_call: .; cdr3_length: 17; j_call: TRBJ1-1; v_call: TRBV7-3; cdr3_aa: CASSLRATKAMGTEAFF
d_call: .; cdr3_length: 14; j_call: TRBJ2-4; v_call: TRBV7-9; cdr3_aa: CASTPKNGENIQYF
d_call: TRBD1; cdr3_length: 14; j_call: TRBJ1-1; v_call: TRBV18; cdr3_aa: CASSPTGANTEAFF
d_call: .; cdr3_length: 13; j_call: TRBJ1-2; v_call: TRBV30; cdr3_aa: CAWSRPGGYGYTF
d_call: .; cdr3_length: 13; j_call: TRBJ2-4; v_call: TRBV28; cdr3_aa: CASSLQQGVIQYF
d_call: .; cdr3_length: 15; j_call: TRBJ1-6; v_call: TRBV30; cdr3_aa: CAWGITSSYNSPLHF
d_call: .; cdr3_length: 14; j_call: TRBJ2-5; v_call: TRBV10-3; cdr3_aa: CAISALLEGETQYF
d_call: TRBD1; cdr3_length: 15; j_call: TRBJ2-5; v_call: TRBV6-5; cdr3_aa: CASSYSNRGSETQYF
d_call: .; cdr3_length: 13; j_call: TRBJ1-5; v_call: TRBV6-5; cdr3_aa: CASSPAGNQPQHF
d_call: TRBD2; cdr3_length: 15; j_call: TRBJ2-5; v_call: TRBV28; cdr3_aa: CASSLLAGGQETQYF
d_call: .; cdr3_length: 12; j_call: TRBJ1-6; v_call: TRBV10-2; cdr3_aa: CASSEYEATLHF
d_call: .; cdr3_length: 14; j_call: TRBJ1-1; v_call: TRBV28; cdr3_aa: CASSPQDSNTEAFF
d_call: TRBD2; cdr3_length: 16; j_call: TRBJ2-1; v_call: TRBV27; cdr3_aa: CASSLVTSGSYNEQFF
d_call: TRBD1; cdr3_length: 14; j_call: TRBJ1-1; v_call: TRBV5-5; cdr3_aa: CASSVGQGWTEAFF
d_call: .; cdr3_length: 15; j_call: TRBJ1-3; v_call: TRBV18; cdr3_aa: CASSLEIPSGNTIYF
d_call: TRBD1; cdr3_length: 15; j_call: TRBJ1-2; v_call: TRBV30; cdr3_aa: CAWSVPETGDYGYTF
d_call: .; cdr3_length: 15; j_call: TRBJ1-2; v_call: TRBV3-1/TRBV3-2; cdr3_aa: CASSPSGTPQNGYTF